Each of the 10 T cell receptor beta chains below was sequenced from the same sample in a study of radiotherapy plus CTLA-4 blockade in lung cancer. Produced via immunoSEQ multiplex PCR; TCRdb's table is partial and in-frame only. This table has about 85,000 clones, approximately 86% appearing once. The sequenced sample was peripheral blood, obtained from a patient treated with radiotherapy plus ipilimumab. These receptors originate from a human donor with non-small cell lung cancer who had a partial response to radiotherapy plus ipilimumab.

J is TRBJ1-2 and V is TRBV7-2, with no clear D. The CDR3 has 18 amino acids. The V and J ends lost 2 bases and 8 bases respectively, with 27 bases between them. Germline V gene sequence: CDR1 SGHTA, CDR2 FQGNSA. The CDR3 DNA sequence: TGTGCCAGCAGCTTAATTCTGGGAGAGAGACGGAGGAAATTAGGCTACACCTTC. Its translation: CASSLILGERRRKLGYTF.

The CDR3 DNA reads as TGTGCCAGCAGCAAATCCGGGACAGTTTATGGCTACACCTTC. This translates into CASSKSGTVYGYTF. J is TRBJ1-2 and V is TRBV21-1; the table gives TRBD1 as D, unverified against the DNA. TRBV21-1 constitutes a pseudogene. The CDR3 runs 14 residues.

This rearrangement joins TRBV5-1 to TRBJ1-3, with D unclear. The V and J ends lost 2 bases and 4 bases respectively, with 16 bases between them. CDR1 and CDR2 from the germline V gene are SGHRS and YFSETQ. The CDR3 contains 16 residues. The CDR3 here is CASSFAGTRSGNTIYF. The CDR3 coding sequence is TGCGCCAGCAGCTTCGCGGGAACTAGGTCCGGAAACACCATATATTTT. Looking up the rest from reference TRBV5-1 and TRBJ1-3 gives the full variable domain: KAGVTQTPRYLIKTRGQQVTLSCSPISGHRSVSWYQQTPGQGLQFLFEYFSETQRNKGNFPGRFSGRQFSNSRSEMNVSTLELGDSALYLCASSFAGTRSGNTIYFGEGSWLTVV.

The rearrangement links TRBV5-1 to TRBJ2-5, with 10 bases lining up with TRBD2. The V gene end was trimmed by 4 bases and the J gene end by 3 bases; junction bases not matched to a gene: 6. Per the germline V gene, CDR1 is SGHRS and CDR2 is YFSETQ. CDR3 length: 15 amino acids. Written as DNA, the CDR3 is TGCGCCAGCAGCCGACCGCTAGCGGGAGAAGAGACCCAGTACTTC. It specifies CASSRPLAGEETQYF.

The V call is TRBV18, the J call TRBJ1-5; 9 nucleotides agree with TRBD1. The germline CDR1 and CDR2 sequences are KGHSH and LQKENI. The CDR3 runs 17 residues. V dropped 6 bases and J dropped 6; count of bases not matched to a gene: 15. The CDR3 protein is CASSQGTGKNVSQPQHF. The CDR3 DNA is TGTGCCAGCTCCCAAGGGACAGGGAAAAACGTAAGTCAGCCCCAGCATTTT.

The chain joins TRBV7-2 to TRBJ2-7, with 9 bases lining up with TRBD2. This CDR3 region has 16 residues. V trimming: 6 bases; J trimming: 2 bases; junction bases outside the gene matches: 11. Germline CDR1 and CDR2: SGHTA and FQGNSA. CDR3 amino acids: CASRPPSSGATYEQYV. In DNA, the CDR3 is TGTGCCAGCAGACCTCCCTCTAGCGGGGCGACCTACGAGCAGTACGTC.

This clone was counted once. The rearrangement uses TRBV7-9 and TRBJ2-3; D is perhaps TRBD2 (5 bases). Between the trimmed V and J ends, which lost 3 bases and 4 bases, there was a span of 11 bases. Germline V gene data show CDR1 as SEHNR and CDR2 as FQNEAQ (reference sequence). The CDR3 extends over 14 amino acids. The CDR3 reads CASSFEGLSDTQYF. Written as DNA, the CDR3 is TGTGCCAGCAGCTTCGAGGGTTTGTCAGATACGCAGTATTTT.

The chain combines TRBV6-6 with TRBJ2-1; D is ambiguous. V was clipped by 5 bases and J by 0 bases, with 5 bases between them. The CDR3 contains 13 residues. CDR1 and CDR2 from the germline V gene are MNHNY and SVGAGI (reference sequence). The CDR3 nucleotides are TGTGCCAGCAGTCAGGACTCCTACAATGAGCAGTTCTTC. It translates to CASSQDSYNEQFF.

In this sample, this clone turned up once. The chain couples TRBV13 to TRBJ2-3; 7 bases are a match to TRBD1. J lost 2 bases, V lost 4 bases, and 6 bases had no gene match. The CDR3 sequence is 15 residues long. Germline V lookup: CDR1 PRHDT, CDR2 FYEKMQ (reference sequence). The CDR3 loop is CASSSGTANTDTQYF. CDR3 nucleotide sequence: TGTGCCAGCAGCTCTGGGACAGCGAACACAGATACGCAGTATTTT.

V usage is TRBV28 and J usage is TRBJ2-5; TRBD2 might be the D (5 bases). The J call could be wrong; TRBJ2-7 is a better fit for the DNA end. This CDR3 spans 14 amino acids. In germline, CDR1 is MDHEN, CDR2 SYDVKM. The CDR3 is CASSPSQRSYEQYF. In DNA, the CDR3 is TGTGCCAGCAGTCCCAGCCAGCGGTCCTACGAGCAGTACTTC.